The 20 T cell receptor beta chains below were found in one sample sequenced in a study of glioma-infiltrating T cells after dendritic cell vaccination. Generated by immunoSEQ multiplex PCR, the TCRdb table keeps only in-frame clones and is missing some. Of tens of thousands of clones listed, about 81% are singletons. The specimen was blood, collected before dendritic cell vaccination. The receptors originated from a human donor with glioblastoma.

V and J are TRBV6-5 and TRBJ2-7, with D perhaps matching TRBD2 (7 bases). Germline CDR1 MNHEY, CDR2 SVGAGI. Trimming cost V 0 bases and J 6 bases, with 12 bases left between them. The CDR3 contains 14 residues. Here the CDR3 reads CASSYSRGAGEQYF. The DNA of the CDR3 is TGTGCCAGCAGTTACTCACGGGGGGCAGGCGAGCAGTACTTC.

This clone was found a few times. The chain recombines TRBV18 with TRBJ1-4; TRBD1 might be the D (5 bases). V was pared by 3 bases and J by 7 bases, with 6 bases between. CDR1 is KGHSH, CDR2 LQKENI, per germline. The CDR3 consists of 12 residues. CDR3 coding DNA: TGTGCCAGCTCACCCCAGGGTGAAAAACTGTTTTTT. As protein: CASSPQGEKLFF.

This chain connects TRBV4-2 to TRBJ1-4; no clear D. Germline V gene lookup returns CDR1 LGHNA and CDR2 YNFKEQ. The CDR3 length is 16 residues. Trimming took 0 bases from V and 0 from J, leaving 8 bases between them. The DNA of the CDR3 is TGTGCCAGCAGCCAAGATCAGTTTGCAACTAATGAAAAACTGTTTTTT. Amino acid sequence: CASSQDQFATNEKLFF.

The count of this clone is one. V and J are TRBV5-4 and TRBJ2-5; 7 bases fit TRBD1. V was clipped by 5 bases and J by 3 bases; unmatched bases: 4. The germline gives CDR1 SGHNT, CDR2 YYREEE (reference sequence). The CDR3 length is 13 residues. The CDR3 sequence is CASRAGTEETQYF. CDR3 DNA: TGTGCCAGCAGGGCCGGGACAGAAGAGACCCAGTACTTC.

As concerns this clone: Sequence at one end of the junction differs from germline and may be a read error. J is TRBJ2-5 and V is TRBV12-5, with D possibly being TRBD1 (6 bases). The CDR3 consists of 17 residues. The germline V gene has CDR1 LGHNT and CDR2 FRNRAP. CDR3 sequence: CAGGLVRGTERVETQYF. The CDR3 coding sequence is TGTGCTGGTGGTTTGGTAAGGGGGACGGAACGGGTGGAGACCCAGTACTTC.

In nucleotides, the CDR3 is TGCGCCAGCAGCCAAGATCTAACGGACAGCCGCGAGTGGCCCCAGCATTTT. Translating it yields CASSQDLTDSREWPQHF. This sequence joins TRBV4-1 and TRBJ1-5; TRBD1 might be the D (6 bases). Trimming left V 0 bases short and J 9 bases short, with 21 bases between. Germline V gene sequence: CDR1 MGHRA, CDR2 YSYEKL. This CDR3 is built from 17 residues.

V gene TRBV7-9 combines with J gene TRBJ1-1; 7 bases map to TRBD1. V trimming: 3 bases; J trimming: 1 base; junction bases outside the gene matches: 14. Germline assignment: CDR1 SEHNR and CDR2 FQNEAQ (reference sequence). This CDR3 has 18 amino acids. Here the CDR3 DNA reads TGTGCCAGCAGCTTCCGAACAGGGGCGAGGGTGACGAACACTGAAGCTTTCTTT. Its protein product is CASSFRTGARVTNTEAFF.

The CDR3 DNA reads as TGTGCCAGCCATCCGGGTAGCTCCTATAATTCACCCCTCCACTTT. This sequence encodes CASHPGSSYNSPLHF. J is TRBJ1-6 and V is TRBV28; D call uncertain. CDR1 is MDHEN, CDR2 SYDVKM, per germline. Trimming cost V 8 bases and J 0 bases, with 11 bases left between them. The CDR3 has 15 residues.

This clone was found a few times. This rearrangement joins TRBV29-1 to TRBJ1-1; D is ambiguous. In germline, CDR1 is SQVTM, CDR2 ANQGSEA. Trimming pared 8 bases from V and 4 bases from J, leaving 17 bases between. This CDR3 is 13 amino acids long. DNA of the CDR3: TGCAGCCTCCGGGAAAGATGGACCACTGAAGCTTTCTTT. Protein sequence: CSLRERWTTEAFF.

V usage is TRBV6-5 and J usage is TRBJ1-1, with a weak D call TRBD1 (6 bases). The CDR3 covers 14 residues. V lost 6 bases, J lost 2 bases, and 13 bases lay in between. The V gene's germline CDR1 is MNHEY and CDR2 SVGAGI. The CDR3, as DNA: TGTGCCAGCAGAGAACAGGGTCATAACACTGAAGCTTTCTTT. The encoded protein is CASREQGHNTEAFF.

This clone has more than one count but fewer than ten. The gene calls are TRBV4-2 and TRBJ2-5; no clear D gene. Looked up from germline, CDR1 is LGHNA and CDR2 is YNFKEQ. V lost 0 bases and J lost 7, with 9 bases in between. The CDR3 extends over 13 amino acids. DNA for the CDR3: TGTGCCAGCAGCCAAGATCTAGACGTGACCCAGTACTTC. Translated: CASSQDLDVTQYF.

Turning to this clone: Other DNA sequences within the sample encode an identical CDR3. The CDR3 loop reads CASSLDTGHGYTF. The CDR3 DNA reads TGTGCCAGCAGCTTAGATACAGGGCATGGCTACACCTTC. The chain carries TRBV7-2 and TRBJ1-2; D may be TRBD1 (6 bases). CDR1 and CDR2 from the germline V gene are SGHTA and FQGNSA. This CDR3 has 13 residues. With 1 base removed from V and 6 bases from J, the gap between germline ends came to 9 bases.

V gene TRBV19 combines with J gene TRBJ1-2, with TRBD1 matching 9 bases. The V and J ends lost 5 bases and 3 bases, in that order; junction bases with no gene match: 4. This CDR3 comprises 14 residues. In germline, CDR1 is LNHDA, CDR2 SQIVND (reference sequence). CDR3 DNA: TGTGCCAGTAGTTATGACAGGGGGGACTATGGCTACACCTTC. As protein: CASSYDRGDYGYTF. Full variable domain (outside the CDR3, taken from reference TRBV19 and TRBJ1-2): DGGITQSPKYLFRKEGQNVTLSCEQNLNHDAMYWYRQDPGQGLRLIYYSQIVNDFQKGDIAEGYSVSREKKESFPLTVTSAQKNPTAFYLCASSYDRGDYGYTFGSGTRLTVV.

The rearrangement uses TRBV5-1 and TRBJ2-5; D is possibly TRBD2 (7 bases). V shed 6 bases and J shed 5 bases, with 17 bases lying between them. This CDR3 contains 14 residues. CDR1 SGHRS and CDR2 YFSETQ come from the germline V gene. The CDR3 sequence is CASTAWGGLETQYF. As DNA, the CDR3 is TGCGCCAGCACCGCGTGGGGGGGCCTGGAGACCCAGTACTTC.

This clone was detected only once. The CDR3 DNA is TGCGCCAGCAGCTTGAGTCCAGGGGACAACTATGGCTACACCTTC. It specifies CASSLSPGDNYGYTF. The rearrangement uses TRBV5-1 and TRBJ1-2; D perhaps matches TRBD1 (6 bases). This CDR3 spans 15 amino acids. Trimming pared 1 base from V and 2 bases from J, leaving 12 bases between. The germline V gene encodes CDR1 SGHRS and CDR2 YFSETQ.

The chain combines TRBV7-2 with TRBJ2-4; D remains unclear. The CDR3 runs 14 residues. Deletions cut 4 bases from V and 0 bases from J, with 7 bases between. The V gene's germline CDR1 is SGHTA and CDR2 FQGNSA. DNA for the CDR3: TGTGCCAGCAGCTCTTTCGTAGCCAAAAACATTCAGTACTTC. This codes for CASSSFVAKNIQYF.

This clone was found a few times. DNA for the CDR3: TGTGCCAGTAGTACTCAGGACAGGGACACTGAAGCTTTCTTT. This encodes CASSTQDRDTEAFF. The chain has TRBV19 and TRBJ1-1; 8 bases line up with TRBD1. The V gene's germline CDR1 is LNHDA and CDR2 SQIVND (reference sequence). This CDR3 has 14 residues. V lost 4 bases and J lost 3; bases outside the gene matches: 4. Supplemented by reference TRBV19 and TRBJ1-1, the full variable domain reads DGGITQSPKYLFRKEGQNVTLSCEQNLNHDAMYWYRQDPGQGLRLIYYSQIVNDFQKGDIAEGYSVSREKKESFPLTVTSAQKNPTAFYLCASSTQDRDTEAFFGQGTRLTVV.

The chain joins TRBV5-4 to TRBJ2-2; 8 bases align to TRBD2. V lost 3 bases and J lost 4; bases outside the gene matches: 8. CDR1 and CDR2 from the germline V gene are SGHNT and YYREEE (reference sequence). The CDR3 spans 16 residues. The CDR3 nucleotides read TGTGCCAGCAGCTCGGGGGGGGCCCGGGGCACCGGGGAGCTGTTTTTT. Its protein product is CASSSGGARGTGELFF.

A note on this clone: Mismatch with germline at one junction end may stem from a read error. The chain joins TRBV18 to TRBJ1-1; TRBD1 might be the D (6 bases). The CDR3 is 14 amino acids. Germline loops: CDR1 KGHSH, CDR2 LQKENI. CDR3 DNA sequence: TGTGCCGGCTCCGAACTCCGGGACATCCCCGGGGCTTTCTTT. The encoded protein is CAGSELRDIPGAFF.

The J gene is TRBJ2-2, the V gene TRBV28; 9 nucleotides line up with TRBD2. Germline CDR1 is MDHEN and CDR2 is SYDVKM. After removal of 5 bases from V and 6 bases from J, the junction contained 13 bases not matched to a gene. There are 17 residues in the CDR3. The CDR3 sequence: CASSPWGSGGLPGELFF. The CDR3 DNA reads TGTGCCAGCAGTCCCTGGGGTAGCGGGGGCCTCCCCGGGGAGCTGTTTTTT.